This TCR beta chain was captured by sequencing in a study of response to subunit inactivated influenza vaccine (dated 2018 in TCRdb). Regarding the research as a whole: Deep quantitative T cell receptor repertoire profiling was used in the study to track responses to a trivalent subunit inactivated influenza vaccine. Paper-wide results and their limitations: According to the authors, only a limited number of new T cells may be recruited by each seasonal influenza vaccination.

This clonotype turned up a few times. Its specific antigen is unknown. No base-level quality is on record; no much larger clone is a single base apart. What the time point label conveys for this sample: more than 40 days after influenza vaccine administration. The library relied on RT-PCR. The data were produced on an Illumina HiSeq 2500. TCRdb redid the processing of the public reads, applying fastp at Q25 and MiXCR, and retained in-frame beta chains. Merged by CDR3 protein, the rows form single entries marked with the most common genes and DNA. This sample holds about 500,000 distinct CDR3 sequences; 13% were observed only once. Under 15% of the sample lies in the top ten. From cysteine to phenylalanine, the CDR3 is 15 amino acids long. The CDR3 DNA has 45 bases and is translated from base 1. CDR1 and CDR2, per the germline V gene, are SGDLS and YYNGEE. The junction carries 6 bases between V and J, which are trimmed by 0 bases and 2 bases respectively.

The sequence came from a man aged 45-65 years who received an inactivated influenza vaccine. Donor details come from another sample of the same person, matched by shared clones. Sequencing was performed on PBMCs from blood, taken more than 35 days after vaccination. The chain couples TRBV9 to TRBJ2-6; the D gene is possibly TRBD1 or TRBD2, with 5 bases matching each. The CDR3 is CASSVGGTGANVLTF. The DNA sequence reads TGTGCCAGCAGCGTAGGGGGGACTGGGGCCAACGTCCTGACTTTC.